These 25 T cell receptor beta chains were sequenced from one sample in a study of technical replicates of blood from a handful of donors. The data were produced by immunoSEQ multiplex PCR, yet TCRdb's version contains in-frame clones alone and is incomplete. Among over 80,000 clones, roughly 95% were seen once, and the ten largest hold about 0.36%. Sequences were obtained from T cells isolated from PBMCs. The receptors were sampled from a human donor in good health.

This chain uses TRBV6-6 with TRBJ2-7; D gene unclear. V lost 5 bases and J 7 bases, leaving 15 bases between the germline ends. Germline-derived CDR1 and CDR2 are MNHNY and SVGAGI (reference sequence). This CDR3 is 13 amino acids long. The CDR3 nucleotides read TGTGCCAGCAGTCCCGACCCCAGGCTAGAGCAGTACTTC. This gives the protein CASSPDPRLEQYF.

CDR3 nucleotide sequence: TGTGCCAGCAGCCAAGATCAACTAGCCGAGACCCAGTACTTC. Its translation is CASSQDQLAETQYF. The chain employs TRBV4-2 and TRBJ2-5; D might be TRBD2 (6 bases). CDR3 length: 14 amino acids. Trimming stripped 0 bases from V and 5 bases from J, with 10 bases between. The germline V gene encodes CDR1 LGHNA and CDR2 YNFKEQ.

This clone occurred once. The J gene is TRBJ2-1, the V gene TRBV5-7; 8 bases are a match to TRBD2. TRBV5-7 is an ORF, with its function uncertain. V shed 0 bases, J shed 0 bases, and the junction held 2 bases outside the gene matches. This CDR3 is 16 amino acids long. The CDR3 spells CASSLAGGSSYNEQFF. CDR3 nucleotide sequence: TGTGCCAGCAGCTTGGCGGGAGGGAGCTCCTACAATGAGCAGTTCTTC.

The chain carries TRBV30 and TRBJ1-2, with 7 bases aligning to TRBD1. This CDR3 contains 12 residues. V was clipped by 2 bases and J by 7 bases; unmatched bases: 4. Germline V gives CDR1 GTSNPN, CDR2 SVGIG (reference sequence). The CDR3 bases are TGTGCCTGGAGTCTGGACAGGAGTGGCTACACCTTC. As protein: CAWSLDRSGYTF.

This clone was detected many times. The rearrangement joins TRBV2 to TRBJ2-7; D is possibly TRBD2 (5 bases). CDR3 size: 13 residues. Deletions cut 7 bases from V and 9 bases from J, with 19 bases between. The germline V gene has CDR1 SNHLY and CDR2 FYNNEI. In DNA, the CDR3 is TGTGCCAGCAACGAGCCCTTTACAGCGGTGCAGTACTTC. Amino acids: CASNEPFTAVQYF. Variable domain in full (rest from reference TRBV2 and TRBJ2-7): EPEVTQTPSHQVTQMGQEVILRCVPISNHLYFYWYRQILGQKVEFLVSFYNNEISEKSEIFDDQFSVERPDGSNFTLKIRSTKLEDSAMYFCASNEPFTAVQYFGPGTRLTVT.

The chain couples TRBV6-1 to TRBJ1-1; 9 bases are shared with TRBD1. The CDR3 runs to 15 residues. Per germline, CDR1 MNHNS and CDR2 SASEGT. V lost 6 bases, J lost 6 bases, and 11 bases stayed unmatched. CDR3 in DNA: TGTGCCAGCAGCCGGGACAGGGAAGTTATCGCTGAAGCTTTCTTT. Its translation: CASSRDREVIAEAFF.

The chain links TRBV11-2 to TRBJ2-7, with TRBD2 matching over 10 bases. V lost 5 bases to trimming and J lost 6 bases; unmatched junction nucleotides: 4. Per germline, CDR1 SGHAT and CDR2 FQNNGV. CDR3 length equals 13 residues. CDR3 nucleotide sequence: TGTGCCAGCAGCCAGGGACTAGCGAGCGAGCAGTACTTC. It translates to CASSQGLASEQYF.

The chain is built from TRBV7-2 and TRBJ1-5; D uncertain. CDR1 is SGHTA and CDR2 is FQGNSA in the germline V gene. Trimming took 1 base from V and 4 from J, leaving 5 bases between them. The CDR3 runs to 13 residues. Written as DNA, the CDR3 is TGTGCCAGCAGCTTAGGAACTAATCAGCCCCAGCATTTT. It yields the protein CASSLGTNQPQHF.

This rearrangement joins TRBV30 to TRBJ2-1; D is possibly TRBD2 (5 bases). The CDR3 is 14 residues long. Looked up from germline, CDR1 is GTSNPN and CDR2 is SVGIG (reference sequence). Deletions cut 4 bases from V and 9 bases from J, with 19 bases between. CDR3 residues: CAWTTGLSYSEQFF. CDR3 bases: TGTGCCTGGACCACGGGATTGAGCTATAGTGAGCAGTTCTTC.

This rearrangement joins TRBV7-3 to TRBJ2-2; TRBD2 matches at 7 bases. Germline-derived CDR1 and CDR2 are SGHTA and FQGTGA. The length of the CDR3 is 15 residues. J lost 5 bases, V lost 1 base, and 4 bases had no gene match. CDR3 residues: CASSLSGSGTGELFF. CDR3 coding DNA: TGTGCCAGCAGCTTAAGCGGGAGTGGTACCGGGGAGCTGTTTTTT.

This clone was detected only once. The rearrangement uses TRBV2 and TRBJ2-1, with no clear D. The CDR3 has 15 amino acids. Looked up from germline, CDR1 is SNHLY and CDR2 is FYNNEI. Trimming shortened V by 1 base and J by 0 bases, and 7 bases separated the two germline ends. The CDR3 region is CASSEVGGSYNEQFF. CDR3 sequence (DNA): TGTGCCAGCAGTGAAGTTGGCGGCTCCTACAATGAGCAGTTCTTC.

The sample holds one count of this clone. The chain uses TRBV29-1 and TRBJ2-1; D is perhaps TRBD2 (5 bases). In germline, CDR1 is SQVTM, CDR2 ANQGSEA. The CDR3 contains 12 residues. Deletions cut 4 bases from V and 3 bases from J, with 7 bases between. The CDR3 DNA sequence: TGCAGCGTTGCCGGGGACTACAATGAGCAGTTCTTC. Residues: CSVAGDYNEQFF.

Comment on this clone: An end of the junction differs from the germline gene, which may be a read error. The genes are TRBV10-1 and TRBJ2-5; the D gene is possibly TRBD2 (5 bases). Germline CDR1 WNHNN, CDR2 SYGVQD (reference sequence). The CDR3 is 13 amino acids. CDR3 protein: CASSVGELEAQYF. The CDR3 DNA is TGCGCCAGCAGTGTTGGGGAACTAGAGGCCCAGTACTTC.

This chain links TRBV7-2 with TRBJ1-1; D remains ambiguous. The CDR3 extends over 11 amino acids. V was trimmed by 6 bases and J by 8 bases, leaving 10 bases between them. Germline CDR1 SGHTA, CDR2 FQGNSA. The CDR3 DNA is TGTGCCAGCAGTTTTTATTCCGAAGCTTTCTTT. This translates into CASSFYSEAFF.

The chain is built from TRBV6-1 and TRBJ2-5; TRBD2 matches at 7 bases. CDR1 is MNHNS, CDR2 SASEGT, per germline. This CDR3 has 14 amino acids. Unmatched junction bases numbered 8, after V lost 8 bases and J lost 2 bases. The CDR3: CASGHSGYQETQYF. CDR3 DNA: TGTGCCAGCGGACATAGCGGGTATCAAGAGACCCAGTACTTC.

V gene TRBV5-1 combines with J gene TRBJ1-3; D uncertain. Between the trimmed V and J ends, which lost 7 bases and 4 bases, there was a span of 18 bases. CDR1 is SGHRS, CDR2 YFSETQ, per germline. CDR3 size: 15 residues. CDR3 coding DNA: TGCGCCAGCGGCAGCGGCGACCAAGGAGGAAACACCATATATTTT. This translates into CASGSGDQGGNTIYF.

The chain links TRBV6-4 to TRBJ2-3; a possible D gene is TRBD2 (6 bases). V was cut by 8 bases and J by 3 bases, with 15 bases left in between. Germline CDR1 MRHNA, CDR2 SNTAGT. CDR3 length equals 14 residues. In DNA, the CDR3 is TGTGCCAGCTGGGAGGAGCGGAGGACAGATACGCAGTATTTT. Protein sequence: CASWEERRTDTQYF.

CDR3 in DNA: TGTGCCAGCAGCTTAGGCTCAGGTGGAAACACCATATATTTT. Its protein is CASSLGSGGNTIYF. V is TRBV7-3 and J is TRBJ1-3; D not resolved. Between the trimmed V and J ends, which lost 2 bases and 3 bases, there was a span of 8 bases. The CDR3 has 14 residues. In germline, CDR1 is SGHTA, CDR2 FQGTGA.

Remarks on this clone: The junction does not match germline at one end; this may be a read error. J is TRBJ2-5 and V is TRBV7-7; a weak D match, TRBD1 (6 bases). Germline V CDR1 and CDR2: SSHAT, FNYEAQ (reference sequence). The CDR3 runs 16 residues. The CDR3 here is CASSSQTRGTGETQYF. The CDR3 DNA is TGTGCTAGCAGCTCCCAGACCAGGGGAACGGGGGAGACCCAGTACTTC.

This chain links TRBV4-2 with TRBJ2-3; TRBD2 matches 9 bases. The germline gives CDR1 LGHNA, CDR2 YNFKEQ. V shed 0 bases and J 5 bases; nucleotides not matched to a gene: 9. This CDR3 region has 17 residues. CDR3 sequence reads: CASSQDGLAGVVDTQYF. The CDR3 nucleotides read TGTGCCAGCAGCCAAGATGGGTTAGCGGGAGTAGTAGATACGCAGTATTTT.

This clone was observed a single time. The chain recombines TRBV6-5 with TRBJ2-3, with D tentatively TRBD2 (5 bases). V gave up 10 bases and J gave up 5 bases, with 19 bases separating them. The CDR3 spans 14 residues. CDR1 and CDR2 from the germline V gene are MNHEY and SVGAGI. Here the CDR3 DNA reads TGTGCCACCCGACGGGGTTCCCTACAAGATACGCAGTATTTT. This gives the protein CATRRGSLQDTQYF.

V is TRBV30 and J is TRBJ1-1; D is unclear. V lost 0 bases to trimming and J lost 3 bases, with 8 bases between them. CDR3 size: 13 residues. Germline V gene lookup returns CDR1 GTSNPN and CDR2 SVGIG (reference sequence). CDR3 amino acids: CAWSVSHYTEAFF. The DNA for the CDR3 is TGTGCCTGGAGTGTATCCCACTACACTGAAGCTTTCTTT.

V and J are TRBV29-1 and TRBJ2-3; 9 nucleotides match TRBD2. The CDR3 consists of 15 residues. V was pared by 6 bases and J by 3 bases, with 10 bases of the junction left unmatched. Germline values: CDR1 SQVTM, CDR2 ANQGSEA. The CDR3 reads CSVRGGTSYTDTQYF. The CDR3 DNA sequence: TGCAGCGTGAGGGGCGGGACTAGCTATACAGATACGCAGTATTTT.

J is TRBJ2-7 and V is TRBV19; TRBD2 agrees at 9 bases. The CDR3 spans 16 residues. V shed 5 bases, J shed 5 bases, and the junction held 13 bases outside the gene matches. Per germline, CDR1 LNHDA and CDR2 SQIVND (reference sequence). CDR3 DNA sequence: TGTGCCAGTAGTCCACGGGGTAGCGGGAGCACCCACGAGCAGTACTTC. Encoded protein: CASSPRGSGSTHEQYF.

Notes on this clone: This may arise from a read error, as a much more abundant clone is one base away. The rearrangement links TRBV5-1 to TRBJ1-1; D gene unclear. Trimming shortened V by 2 bases and J by 0 bases, and 5 bases separated the two germline ends. Germline CDR1 SGHRS, CDR2 YFSETQ. There are 13 residues in the CDR3. The CDR3, as DNA: TGCGCCAGCAGCTTACAAATGAACACTGAAGCTTTCTTT. Protein: CASSLQMNTEAFF.